These 19 T cell receptor beta chains originate from one sample sequenced in a study of blood T cell repertoires in COVID-19. The assay was immunoSEQ multiplex PCR, and TCRdb's table has in-frame clones only and misses some. This table has roughly 190,000 clones, around 76% appearing once. Sequencing was carried out using PBMCs or T cells enriched from blood (not recorded which). These receptors were taken from a woman between 50 and 59 years old with acute COVID-19.

The chain couples TRBV11-2 to TRBJ1-1, with D possibly matching TRBD1 (5 bases). Germline V gene sequence: CDR1 SGHAT, CDR2 FQNNGV. Trimming stripped 6 bases from V and 5 bases from J, with 16 bases between. CDR3 length equals 14 residues. As DNA, the CDR3 is TGTGCCAGCAGTCCACCAGACGGGGGTACTGAAGCTTTCTTT. Residues: CASSPPDGGTEAFF.

The V and J genes are TRBV18 and TRBJ1-2; weak D call: TRBD1 (5 bases). Germline CDR1 and CDR2: KGHSH and LQKENI. The CDR3 is 13 residues long. Trimming pared 6 bases from V and 7 bases from J, leaving 15 bases between. CDR3 DNA: TGTGCCAGCTCTCCGGGAGGGGTTGCTGGCTACACCTTC. Its translation: CASSPGGVAGYTF. Full variable domain (missing parts from reference TRBV18 and TRBJ1-2): NAGVMQNPRHLVRRRGQEARLRCSPMKGHSHVYWYRQLPEEGLKFMVYLQKENIIDESGMPKERFSAEFPKEGPSILRIQQVVRGDSAAYFCASSPGGVAGYTFGSGTRLTVV.

Ten or more counts support this clone. This chain connects TRBV28 to TRBJ2-7; D possibly corresponds to TRBD1 (6 bases). This CDR3 comprises 15 residues. Germline loops: CDR1 MDHEN, CDR2 SYDVKM. Trimming took 6 bases from V and 1 from J, leaving 16 bases between them. DNA for the CDR3: TGTGCCAGCAGCCAAACAGGGCTGAATTCCTACGAGCAGTACGTC. Translated: CASSQTGLNSYEQYV.

This CDR3 is CASSLAQGMGYDEKLFF. Written as DNA, the CDR3 is TGTGCCAGCAGCTTGGCGCAGGGTATGGGGTATGATGAAAAACTGTTTTTT. V gene TRBV5-5 combines with J gene TRBJ1-4; tentatively, D is TRBD1 (5 bases). The CDR3 consists of 17 residues. Germline CDR1 and CDR2: SGHKS and YYEKEE (reference sequence). Trimming removed 0 bases from V and 6 bases from J, with 18 bases in between.

The chain uses TRBV28 and TRBJ2-5; TRBD2 aligns across 8 bases. CDR1 is MDHEN, CDR2 SYDVKM, per germline. The CDR3 sequence is 14 residues long. The V gene end was trimmed by 5 bases and the J gene end by 2 bases; junction bases not matched to a gene: 4. CDR3 sequence (DNA): TGTGCCAGCAGTAGCGGGGGTTATCAAGAGACCCAGTACTTC. Encoded protein: CASSSGGYQETQYF.

This chain links TRBV28 with TRBJ2-5, with TRBD2 matching 8 bases. With 3 bases clipped from V and 1 base from J, the junction kept 7 bases outside the gene matches. Germline V gene data show CDR1 as MDHEN and CDR2 as SYDVKM. CDR3 length: 16 residues. CDR3 amino acids: CASSFPHRGGQETQYF. The DNA for the CDR3 is TGTGCCAGCAGTTTTCCCCACCGGGGGGGCCAAGAGACCCAGTACTTC.

CDR3 loop: CASSQVTGWGNEAFF. The DNA of the CDR3 is TGTGCCAGCAGCCAAGTGACAGGGTGGGGAAATGAAGCTTTCTTT. The chain uses TRBV14 and TRBJ1-1; 7 nucleotides align to TRBD1. Trimming cost V 1 base and J 7 bases; bases outside gene matches: 9. Germline V gene data show CDR1 as SGHDN and CDR2 as FVKESK. This CDR3 has 15 amino acids.

The chain uses TRBV4-3 and TRBJ1-1; 7 positions agree with TRBD1. V lost 0 bases, J lost 2 bases, and 15 bases stayed unmatched. Germline values: CDR1 LGHNA, CDR2 YSLEER. This CDR3 comprises 19 residues. CDR3 DNA sequence: TGCGCCAGCAGCCAAGATCTCGACGGGCTTTCAGGGGGAAACACTGAAGCTTTCTTT. Protein product: CASSQDLDGLSGGNTEAFF.

This clone was seen more than once but under ten times. J is TRBJ1-2 and V is TRBV14; D remains ambiguous. V was shortened by 4 bases and J by 6 bases, with 9 bases between the two germline ends. CDR1 is SGHDN and CDR2 is FVKESK in the germline V gene. This CDR3 contains 12 residues. The CDR3: CASSPPSHGYTF. DNA of the CDR3: TGTGCCAGCAGCCCTCCTTCCCATGGCTACACCTTC.

The chain carries TRBV5-1 and TRBJ1-1; TRBD1 matches at 8 bases. Germline V gene data show CDR1 as SGHRS and CDR2 as YFSETQ. With 1 base clipped from V and 1 base from J, the junction kept 6 bases outside the gene matches. The CDR3 is 16 amino acids. CDR3 DNA: TGCGCCAGCAGCTTGCGCGCGACAGGGGAGAACACTGAAGCTTTCTTT. Protein product: CASSLRATGENTEAFF.

The V gene is TRBV18, the J gene TRBJ1-6; 9 nucleotides match TRBD1. Trimming removed 4 bases from V and 7 bases from J; junction bases left unmatched: 8. The CDR3 is made up of 16 amino acids. Germline V gives CDR1 KGHSH, CDR2 LQKENI. The CDR3, as DNA: TGTGCCAGCTCACTGGAGCCGGGACAGGGAAATTCACCCCTCCACTTT. Translation gives CASSLEPGQGNSPLHF.

The rearrangement links TRBV18 to TRBJ1-5; a weak D match, TRBD1 (5 bases). V lost 3 bases, J lost 0 bases, and 9 bases lay in between. The germline V gene encodes CDR1 KGHSH and CDR2 LQKENI. The CDR3 extends over 15 amino acids. CDR3 DNA: TGTGCCAGCTCACCGCCGGGGGATAGCAATCAGCCCCAGCATTTT. Translated, it gives CASSPPGDSNQPQHF.

This rearrangement joins TRBV19 to TRBJ2-5; 8 bases match TRBD2. The V segment lost 4 bases and the J segment 1 base; nucleotides outside the gene matches: 8. CDR1 and CDR2 (germline): LNHDA, SQIVND (reference sequence). CDR3 length: 16 amino acids. The CDR3 nucleotides are TGTGCCAGTAGTACTGTTGGCGGGGGGTCCCAAGAGACCCAGTACTTC. Amino acid sequence: CASSTVGGGSQETQYF.

The chain joins TRBV28 to TRBJ1-1, with D perhaps TRBD1 (5 bases). CDR1 is MDHEN, CDR2 SYDVKM, per germline. Between the trimmed V and J ends, which lost 7 bases and 1 base, there was a span of 13 bases. The CDR3 is made up of 14 amino acids. The CDR3 spells CASTKGAANTEAFF. CDR3 DNA sequence: TGTGCCAGCACCAAAGGGGCGGCGAACACTGAAGCTTTCTTT.

This chain connects TRBV7-8 to TRBJ1-2; the D gene is possibly TRBD1 (6 bases). V shed 0 bases and J shed 8 bases, with 10 bases lying between them. The CDR3 loop spans 13 amino acids. Germline CDR1 and CDR2: SGHVS and FQNEAQ. The CDR3 reads CASSLAQGNGYTF. The DNA of the CDR3 is TGTGCCAGCAGCTTAGCACAGGGTAACGGCTACACCTTC.

The chain recombines TRBV6-2 or TRBV6-3 with TRBJ2-3, with TRBD1 as a possible D gene (5 bases). This CDR3 is 14 amino acids long. V was shortened by 2 bases and J by 1 base, with 7 bases between the two germline ends. Germline V gene data show CDR1 as MNHEY and CDR2 as SVGEGT. The CDR3 spells CASSYVGGTDTQYF. The DNA for the CDR3 is TGTGCCAGCAGTTACGTAGGGGGCACAGATACGCAGTATTTT.

The CDR3 coding sequence is TGCGCCAGCAGCTTTCAGGGGAGCTCCTATAATTCACCCCTCCACTTT. It encodes CASSFQGSSYNSPLHF. The chain uses TRBV5-1 and TRBJ1-6; possibly TRBD1 for D (6 bases). V lost 2 bases and J 0 bases, leaving 9 bases between the germline ends. CDR3 size: 16 residues. CDR1 and CDR2 from the germline V gene are SGHRS and YFSETQ.

The genes are TRBV24-1 and TRBJ1-2; TRBD1 agrees at 7 bases. Germline V gives CDR1 KGHDR, CDR2 SFDVKD. The trim removed 5 bases at V and 6 bases at J, leaving 8 bases unmatched. The CDR3 totals 14 residues. The CDR3 loop is CATSGRQGSDGYTF. CDR3 bases: TGTGCCACCAGTGGGAGACAGGGCTCAGATGGCTACACCTTC.

This chain links TRBV7-9 with TRBJ1-1, with 8 bases matching TRBD1. The CDR3 is made up of 17 amino acids. Germline V gives CDR1 SEHNR, CDR2 FQNEAQ (reference sequence). Losses at the gene ends were 5 bases for V and 0 bases for J; bases not matched to a gene: 11. The CDR3 sequence: CASSKRGQVGMNTEAFF. In DNA, the CDR3 is TGTGCCAGCAGCAAAAGGGGACAGGTAGGGATGAACACTGAAGCTTTCTTT.